This record concerns one T cell receptor beta chain sequence. Its specificity is not known. The data were taken from a study of response to subunit inactivated influenza vaccine. Study-level findings and limits: T cells newly recruited by each seasonal influenza vaccination are few, the authors suggested.

One entry per CDR3 protein results from TCRdb running MiXCR on the RT-PCR reads. The table shows around 580,000 distinct CDR3 sequences, with approximately 10% occurring only once. The receptor was derived from a man aged 45 to 65 who received an inactivated influenza vaccine. The sample in question was PBMCs from blood, obtained on the day of vaccination.

The CDR3 bases are TGTGCCAGCAGCCCCGGGACAGTTCCTTCACCCCTCCACTTT. The encoded protein is CASSPGTVPSPLHF. The V call is TRBV9, the J call TRBJ1-6; 7 bases are a match to TRBD1. This CDR3 region has 14 residues. The trim removed 4 bases at V and 9 bases at J, leaving 7 bases unmatched. Germline values: CDR1 SGDLS, CDR2 YYNGEE.